This passage covers 27 T cell receptor beta chains from one sample sequenced in a study of cytotoxic CD8 clonotypes in ibrutinib-treated CLL. Assay: immunoSEQ multiplex PCR; the TCRdb copy retains only in-frame clones and omits some. In the table there are about 330,000 clones, under 70% of which are singletons. Here the sequenced sample was PBMCs, taken after 36 months of ibrutinib treatment. The receptors were gathered from a human donor with chronic lymphocytic leukemia.

The chain employs TRBV6-5 and TRBJ1-2; 10 bases align to TRBD1. CDR3 length equals 12 residues. Germline V gene lookup returns CDR1 MNHEY and CDR2 SVGAGI. J was trimmed by 8 bases and V by 7 bases; bases with no gene match: 4. The CDR3 nucleotides read TGTGCCAGCACCGGACAGGGGGGAGGCTACACCTTC. Its translation: CASTGQGGGYTF.

The chain combines TRBV5-1 with TRBJ2-6, with D uncertain. The germline V gene encodes CDR1 SGHRS and CDR2 YFSETQ. Trimming removed 4 bases at V and 0 bases at J, with 11 bases between. CDR3 size: 16 residues. CDR3 sequence (DNA): TGCGCCAGCAGCATTCGGACGGACTCTGGGGCCAACGTCCTGACTTTC. Translated, it gives CASSIRTDSGANVLTF.

The chain joins TRBV29-1 to TRBJ2-7; a possible D gene is TRBD1 (6 bases). The germline V gene has CDR1 SQVTM and CDR2 ANQGSEA. Trimming removed 4 bases at V and 6 bases at J, with 25 bases between. There are 16 residues in the CDR3. The CDR3 sequence: CSVVAYIGGDTGEQYF. Here the CDR3 DNA reads TGCAGCGTTGTGGCCTACATTGGTGGGGACACGGGCGAGCAGTACTTC.

The chain carries TRBV7-9 and TRBJ2-7; maybe TRBD1 (7 bases). Trimming shortened V by 5 bases and J by 6 bases, and 14 bases separated the two germline ends. Looked up from germline, CDR1 is SEHNR and CDR2 is FQNEAQ (reference sequence). This CDR3 contains 13 residues. As DNA, the CDR3 is TGTGCCAGCAGCCCCAGGGGGGCGGGCGAGCAGTACTTC. Translation: CASSPRGAGEQYF.

This clone was seen a few times. The chain has TRBV7-7 and TRBJ2-2; no clear D gene. The CDR3 is 14 residues long. Trimming took off 3 bases at V and 7 bases at J, with 12 bases between the two ends. CDR1 SSHAT and CDR2 FNYEAQ come from the germline V gene (reference sequence). Here the CDR3 reads CASSFGVMGGELFF. The CDR3, as DNA: TGTGCCAGCAGCTTTGGGGTGATGGGCGGGGAGCTGTTTTTT.

Only a few counts were recorded for this clone. The J gene is TRBJ1-2, the V gene TRBV19; D unresolved. Germline CDR1 reads LNHDA; CDR2 reads SQIVND (reference sequence). V was pared by 8 bases and J by 8 bases, with 18 bases between. The CDR3 is 13 residues long. DNA of the CDR3: TGTGCCAGTTCCCAGACCGAGGGAGTGGGCTACACCTTC. Amino acid sequence: CASSQTEGVGYTF.

This clone was counted only a few times. This chain joins TRBV10-1 and TRBJ2-1; 8 bases line up with TRBD2. The CDR3 has 15 amino acids. Germline V gene sequence: CDR1 WNHNN, CDR2 SYGVQD (reference sequence). The J segment lost 4 bases and the V segment lost 4 bases, leaving 6 bases of the junction unmatched. Here the CDR3 DNA reads TGCGCCAGCAGTGGAATTGGCGGGAGGTACAATGAGCAGTTCTTC. Encoded protein: CASSGIGGRYNEQFF.

The V call is TRBV6-5, the J call TRBJ1-2; 9 nucleotides match TRBD1. J was trimmed by 6 bases and V by 0 bases; bases with no gene match: 8. The CDR3 covers 16 residues. Germline V lookup: CDR1 MNHEY, CDR2 SVGAGI. Here the CDR3 reads CASSYSAGTGFNGYTF. The CDR3 nucleotides read TGTGCCAGCAGTTACTCAGCCGGGACAGGGTTTAATGGCTACACCTTC.

V gene TRBV7-2 combines with J gene TRBJ2-3; TRBD2 might be the D (6 bases). The germline V gene has CDR1 SGHTA and CDR2 FQGNSA. The V end was cut by 5 bases, the J end by 0 bases, with 12 bases between. The CDR3 consists of 15 residues. The CDR3 DNA sequence: TGTGCCAGCAGCCCGAGCGGGCACAGCACAGATACGCAGTATTTT. Amino acid sequence: CASSPSGHSTDTQYF.

This clone came up a few times. CDR3 in amino acids: CASSPPRGQGASANYGYTF. The CDR3 coding sequence is TGTGCCAGCAGCCCCCCCAGGGGACAGGGGGCCTCTGCTAACTATGGCTACACCTTC. V gene TRBV14 combines with J gene TRBJ1-2; TRBD1 matches at 12 bases. The CDR3 has 19 amino acids. V lost 4 bases to trimming and J lost 0 bases; unmatched junction nucleotides: 12. Looked up from germline, CDR1 is SGHDN and CDR2 is FVKESK.

CDR3 DNA: TGCAGCGTAGATAGGGGGGGACTAGCGGTTCAAGAGACCCAGTACTTC. It encodes CSVDRGGLAVQETQYF. The rearrangement uses TRBV29-1 and TRBJ2-5; 11 bases are shared with TRBD2. Looked up from germline, CDR1 is SQVTM and CDR2 is ANQGSEA. This CDR3 region has 16 residues. Unmatched junction bases numbered 11, after V lost 6 bases and J lost 2 bases. The full variable domain, its missing parts supplied by reference TRBV29-1 and TRBJ2-5, is SAVISQKPSRDICQRGTSLTIQCQVDSQVTMMFWYRQQPGQSLTLIATANQGSEATYESGFVIDKFPISRPNLTFSTLTVSNMSPEDSSIYLCSVDRGGLAVQETQYFGPGTRLLVL.

The rearrangement joins TRBV10-3 to TRBJ1-6; D may be TRBD1 (6 bases). Germline loops: CDR1 ENHRY, CDR2 SYGVKD. This CDR3 has 17 residues. V lost 8 bases and J 0 bases, leaving 17 bases between the germline ends. The CDR3 is CAILTGYPSSYNSPLHF. The CDR3 DNA is TGTGCCATCCTAACAGGGTACCCTAGCTCCTATAATTCACCCCTCCACTTT.

The rearrangement joins TRBV4-2 to TRBJ2-7; the D gene is possibly TRBD2 (6 bases). CDR1 is LGHNA, CDR2 YNFKEQ, per germline. This CDR3 region has 15 residues. V was pared by 1 base and J by 0 bases, with 10 bases between. For the CDR3, the DNA is TGTGCCAGCAGCCAAGTGGCGGGGAGCTCCTACGAGCAGTACTTC. This encodes CASSQVAGSSYEQYF.

The J gene is TRBJ2-7, the V gene TRBV5-6; D ambiguous. Germline V gene sequence: CDR1 SGHDT, CDR2 YYEEEE. Between the trimmed V and J ends, which lost 5 bases and 4 bases, there was a span of 7 bases. The CDR3 length is 11 residues. CDR3 in amino acids: CASSSVYEQYF. The CDR3 DNA reads as TGTGCCAGCAGTTCGGTATACGAGCAGTACTTC.

This chain links TRBV4-1 with TRBJ2-4; TRBD1 agrees at 7 bases. Trimming cost V 3 bases and J 8 bases; bases outside gene matches: 7. Germline-derived CDR1 and CDR2 are MGHRA and YSYEKL. This CDR3 has 14 residues. The CDR3 sequence: CASSQYDRVDIQYF. The CDR3 nucleotides read TGCGCCAGCAGCCAGTACGACAGGGTTGACATTCAGTACTTC.

The chain uses TRBV6-5 and TRBJ2-5; 10 bases line up with TRBD2. Germline assignment: CDR1 MNHEY and CDR2 SVGAGI. The junction had 10 bases not matched to a gene; V was cut back by 10 bases and J by 5 bases. The length of the CDR3 is 14 residues. CDR3 amino acids: CATTPGLASETQYF. The CDR3 nucleotides read TGTGCCACCACCCCGGGACTAGCGTCCGAGACCCAGTACTTC.

This chain connects TRBV7-8 to TRBJ2-7; D may be TRBD2 (5 bases). Germline CDR1 is SGHVS and CDR2 is FQNEAQ. CDR3 length: 12 amino acids. Trimming took 5 bases from V and 7 from J, leaving 12 bases between them. As DNA, the CDR3 is TGTGCCAGCAGCCCCATTCAGCGGGAGCAGTACTTC. It encodes CASSPIQREQYF.

The CDR3 DNA sequence: TGCGCCAGCAGCCCTCTAGGCGGTGAGCAGTTCTTC. This codes for CASSPLGGEQFF. V usage is TRBV4-1 and J usage is TRBJ2-1; D not certain. Germline values: CDR1 MGHRA, CDR2 YSYEKL. V shed 4 bases and J shed 9 bases, with 10 bases lying between them. The CDR3 runs 12 residues.

V usage is TRBV5-6 and J usage is TRBJ1-1; D gene ambiguous. Germline V gene lookup returns CDR1 SGHDT and CDR2 YYEEEE. Trimming left V 0 bases short and J 4 bases short, with 10 bases between. This CDR3 is 14 amino acids long. The CDR3 bases are TGTGCCAGCAGCTTGGGATCGTTATCCACTGAAGCTTTCTTT. Its translation: CASSLGSLSTEAFF.

This clone has only a few counts. The rearrangement uses TRBV4-1 and TRBJ2-7, with D maybe TRBD2 (5 bases). This CDR3 region has 16 residues. Trimming shortened V by 0 bases and J by 2 bases, and 14 bases separated the two germline ends. Germline CDR1 reads MGHRA; CDR2 reads YSYEKL. The CDR3 coding sequence is TGCGCCAGCAGCCAAGATGACTGGACTCAGACCTACGAGCAGTACTTC. Encoded protein: CASSQDDWTQTYEQYF.

The chain uses TRBV18 and TRBJ1-5; D ambiguous. The length of the CDR3 is 16 residues. V lost 3 bases to trimming and J lost 1 base, with 13 bases between them. Germline V gene data show CDR1 as KGHSH and CDR2 as LQKENI. The CDR3 coding sequence is TGTGCCAGCTCACCTTTCGTGGTTGGAAGCAATCAGCCCCAGCATTTT. Its protein is CASSPFVVGSNQPQHF. Looking up the rest from reference TRBV18 and TRBJ1-5 gives the full variable domain: NAGVMQNPRHLVRRRGQEARLRCSPMKGHSHVYWYRQLPEEGLKFMVYLQKENIIDESGMPKERFSAEFPKEGPSILRIQQVVRGDSAAYFCASSPFVVGSNQPQHFGDGTRLSIL.

The chain combines TRBV2 with TRBJ2-1; 8 bases are a match to TRBD2. Germline V gene lookup returns CDR1 SNHLY and CDR2 FYNNEI. Trimming at V came to 3 bases and at J to 7 bases, leaving 8 bases not matched to a gene. The CDR3 covers 15 residues. The chain's CDR3 is CASSDRAGVLNEQFF. CDR3 coding DNA: TGTGCCAGCAGTGATAGAGCGGGAGTCCTTAATGAGCAGTTCTTC.

The chain carries TRBV15 and TRBJ2-5; D gene unclear. This CDR3 has 14 amino acids. Germline-derived CDR1 and CDR2 are LNHNV and YYDKDF (reference sequence). V dropped 1 base and J dropped 2 bases, with 8 bases sitting between them. The CDR3 here is CATSRVAPQETQYF. CDR3 DNA: TGTGCCACCAGCAGAGTTGCGCCTCAAGAGACCCAGTACTTC.

The gene calls are TRBV2 and TRBJ1-2; tentatively, D is TRBD1 (6 bases). V lost 7 bases, J lost 0 bases, and 12 bases lay in between. The germline CDR1 and CDR2 sequences are SNHLY and FYNNEI. This CDR3 is 14 amino acids long. CDR3 sequence (DNA): TGTGCCAGCACGCGGACAGTAGCTAACTATGGCTACACCTTC. It is translated as CASTRTVANYGYTF. Based on the CDR3 plus reference TRBV2 and TRBJ1-2, the full variable domain is EPEVTQTPSHQVTQMGQEVILRCVPISNHLYFYWYRQILGQKVEFLVSFYNNEISEKSEIFDDQFSVERPDGSNFTLKIRSTKLEDSAMYFCASTRTVANYGYTFGSGTRLTVV.

The chain is built from TRBV9 and TRBJ1-5; a possible D gene is TRBD1 (6 bases). CDR3 length: 15 residues. CDR1 and CDR2 from the germline V gene are SGDLS and YYNGEE. The V end lost 0 bases, the J end lost 7 bases, and 14 bases lay between the germline ends. In nucleotides, the CDR3 is TGTGCCAGCAGCGTAGAGGGACACTTAGGACAGCCCCAGCATTTT. Translation gives CASSVEGHLGQPQHF.

The V gene is TRBV29-1, the J gene TRBJ1-2; 7 nucleotides agree with TRBD1. V was pared by 0 bases and J by 4 bases, with 11 bases of the junction left unmatched. The CDR3 totals 16 residues. The germline V gene encodes CDR1 SQVTM and CDR2 ANQGSEA. The CDR3 DNA sequence: TGCAGCGTTGAAGATCCCCAACCGGGACAGTTCTATGGCTACACCTTC. Its translation is CSVEDPQPGQFYGYTF.

This clone has just a few counts. The chain's CDR3 is CASSLLTGPIGGYGYTF. The CDR3 region has the DNA TGCGCCAGCAGCTTGCTTACCGGGCCCATTGGAGGCTATGGCTACACCTTC. This chain joins TRBV4-1 and TRBJ1-2; D is undetermined. Deletions cut 5 bases from V and 4 bases from J, with 23 bases between. The CDR3 has 17 residues. Germline CDR1 MGHRA, CDR2 YSYEKL.